A selection of T cell receptor beta chains follows, all from one sample in a study of blood T cells in healthy people across ages. TCRdb re-derived calls from the 5' RACE reads in MiXCR, one entry per CDR3 protein. The table has 1.5 million to 2 million distinct CDR3 sequences, roughly 49% seen once; the top ten hold approximately 2.1%. The sample was blood. The receptors come from a woman in her thirties or forties in good health. The CDR3 runs from the conserved cysteine through the conserved F or W. A D gene is named only where the DNA matches it firmly. Expanded clones are given a class, and other clones once, few, many or no size at all.

>TRBV6-2/TRBV6-3|TRBJ1-2|.|.
CASKNRNATPRGYTF
TGTGCCAGCAAAAACCGAAACGCGACCCCTCGCGGCTACACCTTC
>TRBV28|TRBJ1-5|.|.
CASSPVAQPQHF
TGTGCCAGCAGTCCGGTAGCTCAGCCCCAGCATTTT
>TRBV2|TRBJ2-3|.|few
CASIPTGGVTDTQYF
TGTGCCAGCATTCCCACCGGGGGAGTCACAGATACGCAGTATTTT
>TRBV13|TRBJ2-2|TRBD1|.
CASSGRDRENTGEPFF
TGTGCCAGCAGCGGACGGGACAGGGAAAACACCGGGGAGCCGTTTTTT
>TRBV4-2|TRBJ1-6|.|once
CASSQGPGRGNSPLHF
TGTGCCAGCAGCCAAGGTCCAGGTCGTGGCAATTCACCCCTCCACTTT
>TRBV5-1|TRBJ1-2|TRBD1|many
CASSLGTGEGYTF
TGTGCCAGCAGCTTGGGGACAGGGGAAGGCTACACCTTC
>TRBV6-1|TRBJ2-7|.|few
CASSPRQSQGGSSYEQYF
TGTGCCAGCAGTCCACGCCAATCCCAGGGGGGGAGCTCCTACGAGCAGTACTTC
>TRBV5-6|TRBJ2-3|.|.
CASSSTMESPDAQYF
TGTGCCAGCAGCTCTACTATGGAAAGCCCAGATGCGCAGTATTTT
>TRBV5-1|TRBJ2-7|TRBD2|few
CASRMGTSGEYEQYF
TGCGCCAGCAGGATGGGGACTAGCGGGGAATACGAGCAGTACTTC
>TRBV29-1|TRBJ2-7|.|.
CSAGGSKRIYEQYF
TGCAGCGCTGGGGGATCCAAAAGAATATACGAGCAGTACTTC
>TRBV29-1|TRBJ2-3|.|.
CSVEGPDRGTDTQYF
TGCAGCGTTGAAGGGCCGGATAGGGGGACAGATACGCAGTATTTT
>TRBV6-2/TRBV6-3|TRBJ2-1|.|.
CASSYSRSGLATNEQFF
TGTGCCAGCAGTTACTCGCGATCTGGGCTAGCGACCAATGAGCAGTTCTTC
>TRBV11-2|TRBJ2-7|.|few
CASSLTGRLGSYEQYF
TGTGCCAGCAGCTTAACGGGCAGGCTCGGTTCCTACGAGCAGTACTTC
>TRBV4-2|TRBJ2-1|TRBD2|once
CASSQELRRGGLGEQFF
TGTGCCAGCAGCCAAGAGCTTCGGCGGGGGGGCCTGGGTGAGCAGTTCTTC
>TRBV4-1|TRBJ2-7|.|many
CASSQVRNYEQYF
TGCGCCAGCAGCCAAGTCCGGAACTACGAGCAGTACTTC
>TRBV4-3|TRBJ1-5|.|.
CASSRSTSGDQPQHF
TGCGCCAGCAGCCGTTCAACATCAGGGGACCAGCCCCAGCATTTT
>TRBV19|TRBJ1-2|.|.
CASRTASVGIMNGYTF
TGTGCCAGTAGAACGGCGAGTGTCGGTATTATGAATGGCTACACCTTC
>TRBV5-1|TRBJ2-3|.|.
CASSLTPLRGGPTDTQYF
TGCGCCAGCAGCTTGACACCCCTGAGGGGGGGCCCCACAGATACGCAGTATTTT
>TRBV2|TRBJ1-2|.|few
CASSEAAGESWNYGYTF
TGTGCCAGCAGTGAAGCAGCAGGGGAATCTTGGAACTATGGCTACACCTTC
>TRBV7-9|TRBJ1-1|.|.
CASSLGDRQNTEAFF
TGTGCCAGCAGCTTAGGTGACAGACAGAACACTGAAGCTTTCTTT
>TRBV27|TRBJ2-5|TRBD2|few
CASSKTSGLRAQYF
TGTGCCAGCAGCAAGACTAGCGGCCTCAGGGCCCAGTACTTC
>TRBV10-3|TRBJ1-1|TRBD1|.
CAISEPNRGTEAFF
TGTGCCATCAGTGAGCCAAACAGGGGTACTGAAGCTTTCTTT
>TRBV28|TRBJ1-6|.|.
CASIENNSYNSPLHF
TGTGCCAGCATAGAGAACAACTCCTATAATTCACCCCTCCACTTT
>TRBV12-3/TRBV12-4|TRBJ1-5|.|.
CASSSPEVIQPQHF
TGTGCCAGCAGTTCCCCCGAAGTCATTCAGCCCCAGCATTTT
>TRBV4-3|TRBJ2-7|.|.
CASSLHGSPYEQYF
TGCGCCAGCAGCCTGCACGGATCCCCCTACGAGCAGTACTTC
>TRBV4-1|TRBJ2-5|.|.
CASSQEASPAETQYF
TGCGCCAGCAGCCAAGAGGCGTCTCCGGCAGAGACCCAGTACTTC
>TRBV6-5|TRBJ2-2|.|.
CASSGAPNTGELFF
TGTGCCAGCAGCGGGGCGCCGAACACCGGGGAGCTGTTTTTT
>TRBV6-1|TRBJ1-1|TRBD1|.
CASSEALTETGGEAFF
TGTGCCAGCAGTGAAGCGCTAACTGAGACAGGGGGCGAAGCTTTCTTT
>TRBV2|TRBJ2-7|TRBD1|once
CAGHPGQGNEQYF
TGTGCCGGACATCCGGGACAGGGCAATGAGCAGTACTTC
>TRBV5-1|TRBJ2-1|.|.
CASSLAQSEQFF
TGCGCCAGCAGCTTGGCCCAGAGTGAGCAGTTCTTC
>TRBV28|TRBJ1-2|TRBD1|.
CASRSQGGYYGYTF
TGTGCCAGCAGGAGTCAGGGGGGGTACTATGGCTACACCTTC
>TRBV20-1|TRBJ1-5|TRBD1|few
CSARGRGQGGGQPQHF
TGCAGTGCTAGAGGTCGGGGACAGGGGGGGGGTCAGCCCCAGCATTTT
>TRBV20-1|TRBJ2-1|TRBD2|.
CSARDAGLAGGLNDYNEQFF
TGCAGTGCTAGAGATGCCGGACTAGCGGGGGGACTTAACGACTACAATGAGCAGTTCTTC
>TRBV28|TRBJ2-1|.|few
CASSLFARGYNEQFF
TGTGCCAGCAGTTTATTTGCCAGGGGCTACAATGAGCAGTTCTTC
>TRBV20-1|TRBJ2-5|.|.
CSARSYAETQYF
TGCAGTGCTAGAAGTTATGCAGAGACCCAGTACTTC
>TRBV5-1|TRBJ2-1|TRBD2|few
CASTPSGGLSYNEQFF
TGCGCCAGCACGCCTAGCGGGGGTCTCTCCTACAATGAGCAGTTCTTC
>TRBV28|TRBJ2-7|.|once
CASSNPGLADYEQYF
TGTGCCAGCAGCAACCCGGGACTTGCGGACTACGAGCAGTACTTC
>TRBV29-1|TRBJ1-1|.|.
CSVDRQGTEAFF
TGCAGCGTTGATCGGCAGGGGACTGAAGCTTTCTTT
>TRBV6-6|TRBJ2-7|TRBD1|many
CASSRQGRVYEQYF
TGTGCCAGCAGTAGACAGGGAAGGGTCTACGAGCAGTACTTC
>TRBV20-1|TRBJ2-7|.|.
CSAPTQLQLYEQYF
TGCAGTGCTCCCACCCAACTACAGCTCTACGAGCAGTACTTC
>TRBV20-1|TRBJ1-6|TRBD1|.
CSAIDPKTGGNSPLHF
TGCAGTGCTATTGACCCGAAGACAGGGGGCAATTCACCCCTCCACTTT
>TRBV14|TRBJ2-4|TRBD1|.
CASSQQRDRGRIGKNIQYF
TGTGCCAGCAGCCAACAGAGGGACAGGGGGCGCATCGGCAAAAACATTCAGTACTTC
>TRBV29-1|TRBJ2-3|.|few
CSCGLDTQYF
TGCAGCTGCGGATTAGATACGCAGTATTTT
>TRBV20-1|TRBJ2-2|.|.
CGGPGDTGELFF
TGCGGTGGGCCAGGAGACACCGGGGAGCTGTTTTTT
>TRBV2|TRBJ1-4|.|few
CASRGELAEKLFF
TGTGCCAGCAGGGGGGAGCTTGCTGAAAAACTGTTTTTT
>TRBV24-1|TRBJ2-7|.|.
CATGETVHNEQYF
TGTGCCACCGGAGAGACAGTTCACAATGAGCAGTACTTC
>TRBV6-2/TRBV6-3|TRBJ2-7|TRBD2|.
CASRLAGGLRSHEQYF
TGTGCCAGCCGCCTAGCGGGGGGGCTTCGGAGCCACGAGCAGTACTTC
>TRBV6-5|TRBJ2-7|.|.
CASRDYRFAQYF
TGTGCCAGCAGGGACTATAGGTTCGCCCAGTACTTC
>TRBV10-3|TRBJ1-4|TRBD1|.
CATGTVGANEKLFF
TGTGCCACGGGGACAGTTGGGGCTAATGAAAAACTGTTTTTT
>TRBV7-2|TRBJ2-2|TRBD1|.
CASRPTGAFTGELFF
TGTGCCAGCAGACCCACAGGGGCCTTCACCGGGGAGCTGTTTTTT
>TRBV9|TRBJ2-1|TRBD2|few
CASSDRLAGYNEQFF
TGTGCCAGCAGCGACCGACTAGCGGGTTACAATGAGCAGTTCTTC
>TRBV5-5|TRBJ2-1|TRBD2|few
CASTDDGGKQFF
TGTGCCAGCACCGATGACGGGGGGAAGCAGTTCTTC
>TRBV11-3|TRBJ2-3|.|.
CASSAQDEDTQYF
TGTGCCAGCAGCGCGCAGGATGAAGATACGCAGTATTTT